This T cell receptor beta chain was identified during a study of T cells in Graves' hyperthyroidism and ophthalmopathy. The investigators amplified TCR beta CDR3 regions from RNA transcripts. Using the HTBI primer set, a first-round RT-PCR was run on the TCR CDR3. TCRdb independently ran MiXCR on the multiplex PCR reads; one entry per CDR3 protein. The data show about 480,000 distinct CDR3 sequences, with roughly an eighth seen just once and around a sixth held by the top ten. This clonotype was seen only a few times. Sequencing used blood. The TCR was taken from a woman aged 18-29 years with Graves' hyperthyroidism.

CDR3 coding DNA: TGTGCCAGCAGCGAGTCCCCCTACAATGAGCAGTTCTTC. This codes for CASSESPYNEQFF. The chain is built from TRBV9 and TRBJ2-1, with D uncertain. Between the trimmed V and J ends, which lost 3 bases and 2 bases, there was a span of 6 bases. The V gene's germline CDR1 is SGDLS and CDR2 YYNGEE. The CDR3 loop spans 13 amino acids.